This T cell receptor beta chain was retrieved from a study of Ad26.COV2.S vaccination and SARS-CoV-2 variants. Turning to the study itself: Donor got 5x10^10 or 1x10^11 viral particles of Ad26.COV2.S.

Comment on this clone: Its antigen is not known.

Assay used: immunoSEQ multiplex PCR; TCRdb lists only in-frame clones, some missing. The profile shows around 300,000 clones, roughly 90% of them singletons. Study-wide results and caveats: The breadth of spike-specific CD8+ and CD4+ T cell responses after vaccination was reportedly substantial.

Treatment described: over 15 received Ad26.COV2.S at low or high dose, single or two shots; roughly 5 received placebo; per-sample allocation not given. Following the first vaccine or placebo injection, samples were taken on day 63. Sequencing used peripheral blood, obtained in a trial of Ad26.COV2.S vaccine versus placebo. This receptor was obtained from a person between 18 and 65 years old who received the Ad26.COV2.S COVID-19 vaccine or a placebo.

The CDR3 DNA reads as TGTGCCAGTAGTCAGCAGGGGCGGGAAAAACTGTTTTTT. Translation gives CASSQQGREKLFF. The J gene is TRBJ1-4, the V gene TRBV19, with D possibly matching TRBD1 (6 bases). Germline lookup yields CDR1 LNHDA and CDR2 SQIVND (reference sequence). V shed 5 bases and J shed 8 bases, with 12 bases lying between them. The CDR3 loop spans 13 amino acids.